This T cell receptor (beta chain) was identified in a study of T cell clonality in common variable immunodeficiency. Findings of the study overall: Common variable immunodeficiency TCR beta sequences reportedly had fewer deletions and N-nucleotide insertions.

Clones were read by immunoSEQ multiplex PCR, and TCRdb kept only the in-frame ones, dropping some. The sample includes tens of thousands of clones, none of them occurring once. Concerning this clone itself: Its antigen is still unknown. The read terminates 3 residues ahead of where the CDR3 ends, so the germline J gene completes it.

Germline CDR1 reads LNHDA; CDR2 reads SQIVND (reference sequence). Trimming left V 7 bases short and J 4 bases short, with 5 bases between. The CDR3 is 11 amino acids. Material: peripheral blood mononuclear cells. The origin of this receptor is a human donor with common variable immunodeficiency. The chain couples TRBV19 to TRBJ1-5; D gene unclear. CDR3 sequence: CASIPNQPQHF. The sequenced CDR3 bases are TGTGCCAGTATCCCTAATCAGCCC.